The sequence of this TCR beta chain was determined in a study of T cell changes during pregnancy in multiple sclerosis. The junction had 5 bases not matched to a gene; V was cut back by 4 bases and J by 2 bases. CDR3 length: 15 residues. Germline V CDR1 and CDR2: KGHSH, LQKENI. TCRdb's copy holds only in-frame clones and misses some; the assay was immunoSEQ multiplex PCR. Among approximately 31,000 clones, about 92% were seen once, and the ten largest hold approximately 0.47%. This chain uses TRBV18 with TRBJ1-3; 7 nucleotides line up with TRBD1. The sequence came from a female donor in good health, enrolled as a control in a pregnancy study. Here the sequenced sample was CD4+ T cells from peripheral blood mononuclear cells, taken in the second trimester of pregnancy. The CDR3, as DNA: TGTGCCAGCTCACAACAGGGGCGTGCTGGAAACACCATATATTTT. Protein: CASSQQGRAGNTIYF.